What follows describes a single T cell receptor (beta chain). What it binds is not known. This sample is drawn from a study of shared clonotypes between healthy human individuals. General study results and limits: For naive CD4 cells, around 5% of clonotypes were shared across a few donors.

The assay was immunoSEQ multiplex PCR, and TCRdb's table has in-frame clones only and misses some. The sample shows 2 million to 2.5 million clones, approximately 95% of them seen only once. Sequenced material: naive CD4+ T cells sorted from blood. As for subset: CD45RA+ positively selected. The receptor's source is a man younger than 30 in good health.

The CDR3 region has the DNA TGCGCCAGCAGCTTGCATAGCGGGGGAACGGGGGAGACCCAGTACTTC. Translating gives CASSLHSGGTGETQYF. The gene calls are TRBV5-1 and TRBJ2-5; 9 bases agree with TRBD2. CDR1 is SGHRS, CDR2 YFSETQ, per germline. This CDR3 contains 16 residues. V gave up 1 base and J gave up 5 bases; unmatched junction bases: 9.